This T cell receptor beta chain is from a study of blood T cell repertoires in COVID-19. Sequencing used immunoSEQ multiplex PCR; TCRdb keeps in-frame clones, though not all of them. This sample has around 320,000 clones, with 90% found just once. V lost 1 base, J lost 3 bases, and 18 bases stayed unmatched. Per germline, CDR1 GTSNPN and CDR2 SVGIG (reference sequence). CDR3 size: 18 residues. This chain links TRBV30 with TRBJ2-7, with TRBD2 matching over 7 bases. This TCR was sampled from a woman under 40 who had been exposed to COVID-19. The sequencing input was PBMCs or T cells enriched from blood (not recorded which). The CDR3 region is CAWSGGSGPWTPYYEQYF. In DNA form, the CDR3 reads TGTGCCTGGAGTGGGGGTAGCGGGCCGTGGACCCCTTACTACGAGCAGTACTTC.